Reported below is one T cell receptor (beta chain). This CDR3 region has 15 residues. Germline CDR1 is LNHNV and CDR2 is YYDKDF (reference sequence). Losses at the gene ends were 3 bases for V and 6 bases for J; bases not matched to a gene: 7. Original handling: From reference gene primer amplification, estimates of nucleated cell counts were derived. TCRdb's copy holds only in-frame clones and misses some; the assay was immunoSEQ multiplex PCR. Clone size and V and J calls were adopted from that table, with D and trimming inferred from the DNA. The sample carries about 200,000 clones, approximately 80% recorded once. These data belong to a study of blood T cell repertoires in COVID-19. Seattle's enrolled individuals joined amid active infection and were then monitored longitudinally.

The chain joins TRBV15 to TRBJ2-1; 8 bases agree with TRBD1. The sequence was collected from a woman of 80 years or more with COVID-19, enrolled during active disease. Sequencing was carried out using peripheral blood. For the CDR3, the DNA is TGTGCCACCAGCAGGGCCAAAGGGACAGGCAATGAGCAGTTCTTC. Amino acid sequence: CATSRAKGTGNEQFF.